This T cell receptor (beta chain) was captured by sequencing in a study of cytomegalovirus exposure and HLA in healthy donors. PCR used 60 Vbeta primers and 13 Jbeta primers. The table came from immunoSEQ multiplex PCR; TCRdb's copy has only in-frame clones and leaves some out. Among fewer than 200,000 clones, about 83% were seen once, and the ten largest hold approximately 2.6%. This clone was observed a single time. The germline V gene has CDR1 GTSNPN and CDR2 SVGIG (reference sequence). V was pared by 1 base and J by 4 bases, with 13 bases between. The CDR3 is made up of 14 amino acids. This chain connects TRBV30 to TRBJ1-2; possibly TRBD1 for D (5 bases). The clonotype originates from a female donor in good health and CMV-seronegative. Sequenced input: PBMCs. DNA of the CDR3: TGTGCCTGGAGTGAGGGGACTAGCGGCTATGGCTACACCTTC. Residues: CAWSEGTSGYGYTF.